A selection of T cell receptor beta chains follows, all from one sample in a study of cytomegalovirus exposure and HLA in healthy donors. Some clones are missing from TCRdb's copy, which holds only in-frame ones; the method was immunoSEQ multiplex PCR. The sample includes around 160,000 clones, 75% to 80% of them seen just once. Sequencing was performed on PBMCs. The receptors stem from a man in his forties in good health and CMV-seropositive. The conserved cysteine and the conserved F or W are not part of the CDR3 here. Not every row has a clone size; where given, it reads once, few, many or a size class.

>NA|TRBV5-1|TRBJ2-3
ASSSGLAGVRADTQY
>NA|TRBV5-4|TRBJ2-7
ASSLGGGGSSYEQY
>once|TRBV28|TRBJ1-4
ASSPDSYNEKLF
>NA|TRBV19|TRBJ2-1
ASSRARGGSGYYNEQF
>NA|TRBV10-3|TRBJ2-1
AISELVLAGVYNEQF
>NA|TRBV4-1|TRBJ1-5
ASSQDQQDSNQPQH
>few|TRBV19|TRBJ2-3
ASSNGLAGGKITDTQY
>NA|TRBV27|TRBJ1-2
ASSFHDRGWEGYT
>NA|TRBV30|TRBJ1-1
AWGFTGEAF
>NA|TRBV6-6|TRBJ2-1
ASSYTGGTNEQF
>NA|TRBV30|TRBJ2-4
AWSTLRPGNIQY
>once|TRBV6-5|TRBJ2-5
ASSYRGPQETQY
>few|TRBV28|TRBJ1-5
ASSADRAFFRRNQPQH
>once|TRBV28|TRBJ1-2
ASSNINYGYT
>NA|TRBV18|TRBJ2-6
ASPEISGANVLT
>NA|TRBV6-1|TRBJ2-1
ATRTSLVEQF
>few|TRBV2|TRBJ2-1
ARQEGGSYNEQF
>NA|TRBV12-1|TRBJ2-5
ASSSWTSGKRSVETQY
>NA|TRBV7-3|TRBJ2-5
ASSRGLAGSETQY
>NA|TRBV7-9|TRBJ1-2
ASSLGRTGRDYGYT
>few|TRBV9|TRBJ1-1
ASSAGGTRDTEAF
>NA|TRBV6-5|TRBJ2-7
ASSYSASIGEQY
>NA|TRBV30|TRBJ1-2
AWSFSGTAATYGYT
>NA|TRBV19|TRBJ2-4
ASTPTPVGTELAKNIQY
>NA|TRBV19|TRBJ2-7
ASRDRNYEQY
>NA|TRBV28|TRBJ1-1
ASSPDRANTEAF
>NA|TRBV27|TRBJ1-2
ASSSGLPNYGYT
>NA|TRBV7-9|TRBJ2-3
ASSLSGSSTDTQY
>NA|TRBV2|TRBJ2-1
ASVGGGSSYNEQF
>NA|TRBV7-9|TRBJ1-1
ASSLKQPVTEAF
>once|TRBV14|TRBJ1-1
ASSRQNTEAF
>NA|TRBV7-2|TRBJ1-5
ASSSRWTGTGQPQH
>once|TRBV27|TRBJ2-7
ASSFRQALYEQY
>once|TRBV5-5|TRBJ1-5
ASSHLMADRDQPQH
>once|TRBV10-3|TRBJ2-7
AISDRDRGTYEQY
>NA|TRBV2|TRBJ2-7
ASKERFVQYEQY
>NA|TRBV5-6|TRBJ2-5
ASSLTGVQETQY
>NA|TRBV7-9|TRBJ2-2
SSRRLPTRTGLAGELF
>NA|TRBV5-1|TRBJ1-5
ASSTGVDQPQH
>NA|TRBV6-1|TRBJ2-1
ASSRNEQF
>NA|TRBV2|TRBJ1-5
ASREKKGGPFGNQPQH
>NA|TRBV4-3|TRBJ2-2
ASSQTSGSPGELF
>NA|TRBV7-8|TRBJ1-4
ASSPGGTPNEKLF
>NA|TRBV18|NA
ASSSGLATYEQY